The text below deals with one T cell receptor (beta chain). Antigen: not known. The table came from immunoSEQ multiplex PCR; TCRdb's copy has only in-frame clones and leaves some out. The table records more than 75,000 clones, approximately 93% of them present only once. This record comes from a study of siplizumab effects on memory and regulatory T cells. Study-level findings and limits: In unstimulated cells, naive T cells appeared more diverse than memory T cells and seemed major alloresponse contributors. The suppressive capacity of proliferating Tregs from siplizumab cultures remained unconfirmed. Researchers could not give a naive or memory phenotype to roughly 80-97% of proliferating CD4+ or CD8+ clones. In siplizumab conditions, mappable alloreactive CD4+ clones averaged about 63% Treg-derived, against approximately 27% in controls.

The germline V gene has CDR1 SGHNT and CDR2 YYREEE (reference sequence). This CDR3 comprises 16 residues. Losses at the gene ends were 6 bases for V and 5 bases for J; bases not matched to a gene: 7. This sequence originates from a human donor in good health. Sequencing input: CD8+ T cells sorted from blood. The rearrangement links TRBV5-4 to TRBJ2-2; TRBD2 matches 13 bases. CDR3 nucleotides: TGTGCCAGCACTCGGACTAGCGGGAGTGGTACCGGGGAGCTGTTTTTT. Amino acid sequence: CASTRTSGSGTGELFF. Supplemented by reference TRBV5-4 and TRBJ2-2, the full variable domain reads ETGVTQSPTHLIKTRGQQVTLRCSSQSGHNTVSWYQQALGQGPQFIFQYYREEENGRGNFPPRFSGLQFPNYSSELNVNALELDDSALYLCASTRTSGSGTGELFFGEGSRLTVL.